This TCR beta chain was sequenced for a study of blood T cell repertoires in COVID-19. Study at large: Italy, Spain and the United States were the sources of the convalescent and acute COVID-19 samples.

In the authors' methods: Reference gene primer amplification gave estimated nucleated cell counts. Measured with immunoSEQ multiplex PCR; TCRdb has only the in-frame clones, and not every one. V, J and clone size derive from that table, while D and trimming were established from the DNA sequence. The sample carries roughly 430,000 clones, approximately 85% recorded once. Participants' reported clinical history set cohort assignment. Germline CDR1 and CDR2: MNHEY and SMNVEV (reference sequence). The CDR3 extends over 14 amino acids. V shed 6 bases and J 7 bases; nucleotides not matched to a gene: 5. This clone was counted only a few times.

Sample: PBMCs or T cells enriched from blood (not recorded which). This clonotype was sampled from a woman aged 40-49 years with acute COVID-19. The gene calls are TRBV27 and TRBJ1-6, with 8 bases fitting TRBD1. CDR3 region: CASSRQGLNSPLHF. For the CDR3, the DNA is TGTGCCAGCAGCCGACAGGGGCTAAATTCACCCCTCCACTTT.